These 25 T cell receptor beta chains came from one sample sequenced in a study of blood T cell repertoires in COVID-19. The data were produced by immunoSEQ multiplex PCR, yet TCRdb's version contains in-frame clones alone and is incomplete. Of about 170,000 clones listed, under 90% are singletons. The sample taken for sequencing was peripheral blood. The receptors derive from a woman aged 80 or over with acute or convalescent COVID-19.

As regards this clone: Other DNA sequences in this sample translate to the same CDR3. The chain recombines TRBV11-2 with TRBJ1-6; no firm D call. V lost 0 bases to trimming and J lost 0 bases, with 6 bases between them. Germline lookup yields CDR1 SGHAT and CDR2 FQNNGV. CDR3 length: 16 amino acids. CDR3 coding DNA: TGTGCCAGCAGCTTAGATCTAGGCTCCTATAATTCACCCCTCCACTTT. It is translated as CASSLDLGSYNSPLHF. Full variable domain (missing parts from reference TRBV11-2 and TRBJ1-6): EAGVAQSPRYKIIEKRQSVAFWCNPISGHATLYWYQQILGQGPKLLIQFQNNGVVDDSQLPKDRFSAERLKGVDSTLKIQPAKLEDSAVYLCASSLDLGSYNSPLHFGNGTRLTVT.

This clone came up once. The chain uses TRBV24-1 and TRBJ2-2; D is undetermined. This CDR3 has 11 residues. The germline gives CDR1 KGHDR, CDR2 SFDVKD. The V and J ends lost 7 bases and 7 bases respectively, with 6 bases between them. The DNA for the CDR3 is TGTGCCACCAGGGAGAACGGGGAGCTGTTTTTT. It codes for CATRENGELFF.

The rearrangement links TRBV24-1 to TRBJ2-1; 9 bases agree with TRBD1. The CDR3 consists of 16 residues. From germline, CDR1 is KGHDR and CDR2 SFDVKD. After removal of 4 bases from V and 8 bases from J, the junction contained 11 bases not matched to a gene. Written as DNA, the CDR3 is TGTGCCACCAGTGACCCCGGGACAGGGAAGAGGGATGAGCAGTTCTTC. Translated: CATSDPGTGKRDEQFF.

This clone was observed a few times. No DNA is shown, since the ends of the CDR3 on it are uncertain; the CDR3 is the one TCRdb lists. This sequence joins TRBV21-1 and TRBJ1-1; TRBD1 is taken as the D call from the table, unchecked against the DNA. TRBV21-1 is described as a pseudogene. The CDR3 is 15 amino acids in total, end residues counted. The CDR3 here is CASSKGFGQGAEAFF.

The V and J genes are TRBV4-1 and TRBJ2-3; D is unclear. V was trimmed by 1 base and J by 6 bases, leaving 5 bases between them. There are 12 residues in the CDR3. Germline loops: CDR1 MGHRA, CDR2 YSYEKL. The CDR3 DNA reads TGCGCCAGCAGCCAAGTTCGGGATACGCAGTATTTT. It translates to CASSQVRDTQYF.

V usage is TRBV5-8 and J usage is TRBJ2-7, with 9 nucleotides matching TRBD1. With V trimmed by 1 base and J by 7 bases, 12 bases remained unmatched. The CDR3 contains 16 residues. The germline V gene has CDR1 SGHTS and CDR2 YDEGEE. The CDR3 protein is CASSLSPGQGYGEQYF. CDR3 coding DNA: TGTGCCAGCAGCTTGTCCCCGGGACAGGGCTATGGTGAGCAGTACTTC.

The chain carries TRBV6-5 and TRBJ2-5; the match to TRBD2 covers 10 bases. Germline CDR1 reads MNHEY; CDR2 reads SVGAGI. V shed 4 bases, J shed 1 base, and the junction held 6 bases outside the gene matches. The CDR3 sequence is 16 residues long. The CDR3 DNA reads as TGTGCCAGCAGTTGCCGGACTAGCGGACCCCAAGAGACCCAGTACTTC. Residues: CASSCRTSGPQETQYF.

The sample holds one count of this clone. The chain recombines TRBV7-9 with TRBJ1-1; no firm D call. Germline V CDR1 and CDR2: SEHNR, FQNEAQ (reference sequence). The ends were cut back, 6 bases at V and 1 base at J, with 15 bases in the middle. This CDR3 region has 15 residues. Here the CDR3 DNA reads TGTGCCAGCAGTAAAACCGGGTTGTGGAACACTGAAGCTTTCTTT. The encoded protein is CASSKTGLWNTEAFF.

With regard to this clone: The sample contains more than one DNA sequence encoding this CDR3. The genes are TRBV5-1 and TRBJ2-5; possibly TRBD2 for D (6 bases). The CDR3 is 14 residues long. The ends were cut back, 0 bases at V and 5 bases at J, with 11 bases in the middle. The germline V gene has CDR1 SGHRS and CDR2 YFSETQ. This chain's CDR3 is CASSLGGSGETQYF. DNA for the CDR3: TGCGCCAGCAGCTTGGGGGGTAGCGGTGAGACCCAGTACTTC.

The genes are TRBV15 and TRBJ2-5; D is unclear. Germline V gene data show CDR1 as LNHNV and CDR2 as YYDKDF (reference sequence). CDR3 length: 15 amino acids. V was trimmed by 0 bases and J by 1 base, leaving 9 bases between them. This CDR3 is CATSRDGLVQETQYF. The CDR3 DNA reads as TGTGCCACCAGCAGAGACGGTTTAGTCCAAGAGACCCAGTACTTC.

The table lists this clone with a count of one. The rearrangement joins TRBV9 to TRBJ2-3; D perhaps matches TRBD2 (6 bases). The germline gives CDR1 SGDLS, CDR2 YYNGEE. This CDR3 is 15 amino acids long. Deletions cut 2 bases from V and 3 bases from J, with 13 bases between. The CDR3 sequence: CASSVPPGTTDTQYF. The CDR3 region has the DNA TGTGCCAGCAGCGTCCCGCCCGGGACTACAGATACGCAGTATTTT.

V gene TRBV6-5 combines with J gene TRBJ2-7; a weak D match, TRBD1 (6 bases). From germline, CDR1 is MNHEY and CDR2 SVGAGI. The CDR3 length is 13 residues. Trimming cost V 6 bases and J 9 bases, with 18 bases left between them. This chain's CDR3 is CASSPVTGSVQYF. In DNA form, the CDR3 reads TGTGCCAGCAGCCCCGTCACAGGGTCTGTGCAGTACTTC.

J is TRBJ2-4 and V is TRBV27; perhaps TRBD1 as D (8 bases). Trimming shortened V by 3 bases and J by 0 bases, and 15 bases separated the two germline ends. The CDR3 runs 17 residues. The germline V gene has CDR1 MNHEY and CDR2 SMNVEV (reference sequence). CDR3 bases: TGTGCCAGCAGTTTTGGGACAGGACTAGGAGCCAAAAACATTCAGTACTTC. Its translation: CASSFGTGLGAKNIQYF.

The V and J genes are TRBV5-4 and TRBJ2-3; D is perhaps TRBD2 (6 bases). CDR3 length: 15 residues. Germline-derived CDR1 and CDR2 are SGHNT and YYREEE (reference sequence). V was pared by 0 bases and J by 2 bases, with 10 bases between. The CDR3 DNA is TGTGCCAGCAGCTTGGATAGCGGACCCACAGATACGCAGTATTTT. The encoded protein is CASSLDSGPTDTQYF.

V usage is TRBV25-1 and J usage is TRBJ2-2; 7 bases line up with TRBD1. Trimming cost V 7 bases and J 0 bases; bases outside gene matches: 5. Germline lookup yields CDR1 MGHDK and CDR2 SYGVNS. CDR3 size: 15 residues. In DNA form, the CDR3 reads TGTGCCAGCAATAAACAGGGGTCGAACACCGGGGAGCTGTTTTTT. It is translated as CASNKQGSNTGELFF.

The chain has TRBV28 and TRBJ1-4; D might be TRBD1 (6 bases). The CDR3 consists of 15 residues. CDR1 and CDR2 (germline): MDHEN, SYDVKM. Trimming took 2 bases from V and 6 from J, leaving 13 bases between them. CDR3 DNA sequence: TGTGCCAGCAGTTTAATCGGGGGGGGCGATGAAAAACTGTTTTTT. This gives the protein CASSLIGGGDEKLFF. The whole variable domain, filled in from reference TRBV28 and TRBJ1-4, reads DVKVTQSSRYLVKRTGEKVFLECVQDMDHENMFWYRQDPGLGLRLIYFSYDVKMKEKGDIPEGYSVSREKKERFSLILESASTNQTSMYLCASSLIGGGDEKLFFGSGTQLSVL.

The CDR3 loop reads CASSGPTEAFF. The CDR3 DNA reads as TGTGCCAGCAGCGGTCCCACTGAAGCTTTCTTT. The V gene is TRBV6-1, the J gene TRBJ1-1, with D unresolved. CDR3 length: 11 residues. V was clipped by 6 bases and J by 4 bases, with 6 bases between them. Germline V gives CDR1 MNHNS, CDR2 SASEGT.

This sequence joins TRBV5-1 and TRBJ2-5; the match to TRBD2 covers 9 bases. The junction had 5 bases not matched to a gene; V was cut back by 3 bases and J by 2 bases. The CDR3 has 15 residues. Germline V CDR1 and CDR2: SGHRS, YFSETQ. The CDR3 loop is CASSSIAGAQETQYF. CDR3 in DNA: TGCGCCAGCAGCTCCATAGCGGGGGCACAAGAGACCCAGTACTTC.

The chain combines TRBV3-1 (or the pseudogene TRBV3-2) with TRBJ1-1; D is uncertain. CDR3 length: 13 residues. Germline V CDR1 and CDR2: LGHDT, YNNKEL (reference sequence). V lost 5 bases to trimming and J lost 1 base, with 8 bases between them. CDR3 nucleotide sequence: TGTGCCAGCAGCAAACAGCCGAACACTGAAGCTTTCTTT. Encoded protein: CASSKQPNTEAFF.

This clone was observed a single time. This chain uses TRBV20-1 with TRBJ2-5; 12 bases map to TRBD2. The V gene end was trimmed by 3 bases and the J gene end by 5 bases; junction bases not matched to a gene: 10. The CDR3 covers 16 residues. Germline V gene lookup returns CDR1 DFQATT and CDR2 SNEGSKA (reference sequence). CDR3 protein: CSASASSGRAWETQYF. CDR3 nucleotides: TGCAGTGCTAGTGCCTCTAGCGGGAGGGCCTGGGAGACCCAGTACTTC.

The rearrangement links TRBV12-1 to TRBJ1-1. TRBV12-1 is noted as a pseudogene. The CDR3 is 15 residues long. The CDR3 protein is CASSRRTLRSTEAFF. CDR3 in DNA: TGTGCCAGCAGCCGAAGGACTCTTAGGAGCACTGAAGCTTTCTTT.

The chain links TRBV7-6 to TRBJ1-1, with unresolved D. The CDR3 consists of 15 residues. Germline V gene data show CDR1 as SGHVS and CDR2 as FNYEAQ. Trimming took 5 bases from V and 1 from J, leaving 14 bases between them. CDR3 sequence: CASSKVLGPNTEAFF. In DNA form, the CDR3 reads TGTGCCAGCAGCAAGGTTTTGGGCCCGAACACTGAAGCTTTCTTT.

This clone was seen only once. The genes are TRBV7-8 and TRBJ2-7; no definite D call. This CDR3 is built from 14 residues. Germline CDR1 reads SGHVS; CDR2 reads FQNEAQ. The V and J ends lost 0 bases and 3 bases respectively, with 9 bases between them. The CDR3 is CASSLAHGVYEQYF. The CDR3 DNA sequence: TGTGCCAGCAGCTTAGCGCACGGAGTCTACGAGCAGTACTTC.

The V call is TRBV5-5, the J call TRBJ1-3; maybe TRBD1 (6 bases). The CDR3 loop spans 15 amino acids. V dropped 2 bases and J dropped 0 bases, with 9 bases sitting between them. Germline CDR1 SGHKS, CDR2 YYEKEE (reference sequence). The CDR3 spells CASSFTGSSGNTIYF. CDR3 in DNA: TGTGCCAGCAGCTTTACAGGGTCCTCTGGAAACACCATATATTTT. Complete variable domain (other parts from reference TRBV5-5 and TRBJ1-3): DAGVTQSPTHLIKTRGQQVTLRCSPISGHKSVSWYQQVLGQGPQFIFQYYEKEERGRGNFPDRFSARQFPNYSSELNVNALLLGDSALYLCASSFTGSSGNTIYFGEGSWLTVV.

The genes are TRBV6-5 and TRBJ1-5, with a possible D match to TRBD1 (5 bases). Trimming cost V 6 bases and J 4 bases, with 16 bases left between them. CDR3 size: 15 residues. Germline V gives CDR1 MNHEY, CDR2 SVGAGI. This chain's CDR3 is CASREGLWGNQPQHF. Here the CDR3 DNA reads TGTGCCAGCAGGGAGGGGCTTTGGGGGAATCAGCCCCAGCATTTT.